Listed below are T cell receptor beta chains from one sample, sequenced in a study of T cells in Graves' hyperthyroidism and ophthalmopathy. Each CDR3 protein gets one entry after TCRdb re-called the multiplex PCR reads with MiXCR. Of roughly 840,000 distinct CDR3 sequences listed, 38% are singletons. Input material: blood. Every receptor here comes from a man between 18 and 29 years old with Graves' hyperthyroidism. Each CDR3 is given with its conserved first and last residue. The order of the fields is V gene, D gene, clone size, J gene, CDR3 DNA, CDR3 protein. A D gene is named only where the DNA matches it firmly. Clone sizes are given selectively: once, few, many, or a class where the clone is expanded.

TRBV12-3/TRBV12-4	.	.	TRBJ1-5	TGTGCCAGCGGAGCCATTGCGGAGCCCCAGCATTTT	CASGAIAEPQHF
TRBV7-6	.	many	TRBJ2-5	TGTGCCAGCAGCTCCTTGGGTGGAGAGACCCAGTACTTC	CASSSLGGETQYF
TRBV11-2	.	.	TRBJ1-5	TGTGCCAGCAGTCTAGGGGGAGGGAGAAAGCCCCAGCATTTT	CASSLGGGRKPQHF
TRBV19	.	many	TRBJ2-7	TGTGCCAGTAGTTTCCCGGGACACGCGTACGAGCAGTACTTC	CASSFPGHAYEQYF
TRBV10-3	TRBD1	many	TRBJ1-1	TGTGCCATCAAGCGGGGACAGGGGAACACTGAAGCTTTCTTT	CAIKRGQGNTEAFF
TRBV30	TRBD2	few	TRBJ2-5	TGTGCCTGGAGCAGCGGGGGCCAAGAGACCCAGTACTTC	CAWSSGGQETQYF
TRBV5-1	TRBD1	few	TRBJ2-5	TGCGCCAGCAGCTTGGGGCAGGGGGCGATAGAGACCCAGTACTTC	CASSLGQGAIETQYF
TRBV7-8	TRBD2	.	TRBJ2-5	TGTGCCAGCAGCTTAGTGATAGTAGCGGGGGAAGAGACCCAGTACTTC	CASSLVIVAGEETQYF
TRBV20-1	TRBD2	.	TRBJ2-7	TGCAGTGCTAGTGTGGGACTAGTTGTCGAGCAGTACTTC	CSASVGLVVEQYF
TRBV25-1	TRBD1	.	TRBJ2-2	TGTGCCAGCAGTGAACGGACAGGGGGCCACACCGGGGAGCTGTTTTTT	CASSERTGGHTGELFF
TRBV6-5	.	.	TRBJ2-2	TGTGCCAGCAGTTACGACTCACAGTCCGCCGGGGAGCTGTTTTTT	CASSYDSQSAGELFF
TRBV5-1	.	.	TRBJ2-5	TGCGCCAGCAGCGTTGAAGGGCAAGAGAAGACGTACTTC	CASSVEGQEKTYF
TRBV12-5	TRBD1	.	TRBJ1-5	TGTGCTAGTGGTTTGACAGGGGGAACGTACAATCAGCCCCAGCATTTT	CASGLTGGTYNQPQHF
TRBV7-8	TRBD1	.	TRBJ1-4	TGTGCCAGCAGCTTAGGCGGGACAGGTGTCAATGAAAAACTGTTTTTT	CASSLGGTGVNEKLFF
TRBV6-5	.	.	TRBJ1-4	TGTGCCAGCAGTTACTCTATCTTTGGTGAAAAACTGTTTTTT	CASSYSIFGEKLFF
TRBV10-3	.	many	TRBJ2-7	TGTGCCATCAGTGACGTTGACTACGAGCAGTACTTC	CAISDVDYEQYF
TRBV7-3	.	.	TRBJ2-7	TGTGCCAGCAGCTTATTCGCGGCCCCCGGCAATGAGCAGTACTTC	CASSLFAAPGNEQYF
TRBV29-1	.	many	TRBJ2-2	TGCAGCGCCGAGAGGGCGGACAGGAACACCGGGGAGCTGTTTTTT	CSAERADRNTGELFF
TRBV7-4	.	.	TRBJ1-2	TGTGCCAGCAGCCTCAGGGGCGGGGAGGACTATGGCTACACCTTC	CASSLRGGEDYGYTF
TRBV5-1	.	.	TRBJ1-3	TGCGCCAGCAGCTTGGGCGGCCGAACCATATATTTT	CASSLGGRTIYF
TRBV6-5	.	.	TRBJ1-2	TGTGCCAGCAGCCCCGGGGCGTTAGCTAACTATGGCTACACCTTC	CASSPGALANYGYTF
TRBV7-2	TRBD1	.	TRBJ2-6	TGTGCCAGCAGCCCCCTACAGGGGGCTGGGGCCAACGTCCTGACTTTC	CASSPLQGAGANVLTF
TRBV2	.	many	TRBJ1-1	TGTGCCAGCAGTGAAGAGGGACAGAACACTGAAGCTTTCTTT	CASSEEGQNTEAFF
TRBV7-2	.	many	TRBJ2-7	TGTGCCAGCAGCCTGGTAGGGAGTTTGCGCGAGCAGTACTTC	CASSLVGSLREQYF
TRBV10-3	TRBD1	few	TRBJ1-2	TGTGCCAGCAGCGACGACAGGGGTTATGGCTACACCTTC	CASSDDRGYGYTF
TRBV12-3/TRBV12-4	.	few	TRBJ1-4	TGTGCCAGCAGTTTCTCTAACGAGAATGAAAAACTGTTTTTT	CASSFSNENEKLFF